Following are 4 T cell receptor beta chains from one sample sequenced in a study of cytomegalovirus exposure and HLA in healthy donors. This PCR relied on a set of 60 Vbeta primers and 13 Jbeta primers. Here immunoSEQ multiplex PCR was the method, and the copy in TCRdb shows in-frame clones only, minus some. The sample yields under 130,000 clones, 78% seen once. The sequencing sample was made of PBMCs. These receptors were taken from a man aged 25-40 years in good health and CMV-seronegative.

The J gene is TRBJ2-3, the V gene TRBV4-3; D is possibly TRBD2 (6 bases). Deletions cut 1 base from V and 2 bases from J, with 13 bases between. The CDR3 covers 16 residues. CDR1 and CDR2 (germline): LGHNA, YSLEER. CDR3 bases: TGCGCCAGCAGCCAAGCGGTGGCGGGGCCCACAGATACGCAGTATTTT. Translation gives CASSQAVAGPTDTQYF.

The rearrangement links TRBV28 to TRBJ2-2; D unresolved. V was pared by 5 bases and J by 6 bases, with 16 bases between. Germline CDR1 is MDHEN and CDR2 is SYDVKM. The CDR3 extends over 15 amino acids. CDR3 nucleotide sequence: TGTGCCAGCAGTCTCCTAACGGTTAACGCCGGGGAGCTGTTTTTT. Translating it yields CASSLLTVNAGELFF.

The V call is TRBV19, the J call TRBJ2-4, with TRBD2 matching 9 bases. J lost 0 bases, V lost 5 bases, and 2 bases had no gene match. The germline V gene encodes CDR1 LNHDA and CDR2 SQIVND (reference sequence). There are 15 residues in the CDR3. The CDR3 DNA reads as TGTGCCAGTAGTTCAGCGGGGGGAGCCAAAAACATTCAGTACTTC. It is translated as CASSSAGGAKNIQYF.

J is TRBJ1-5 and V is TRBV6-6; TRBD1 is a possible D gene (6 bases). Germline assignment: CDR1 MNHNY and CDR2 SVGAGI (reference sequence). This CDR3 spans 16 amino acids. The V end lost 3 bases, the J end lost 3 bases, and 15 bases lay between the germline ends. For the CDR3, the DNA is TGTGCCAGCAGTTATAACCCGACAGGCCCCAATCAGCCCCAGCATTTT. This codes for CASSYNPTGPNQPQHF.